The 32 T cell receptor beta chains listed next were all sequenced from one sample in a study of OX40 agonist ivuxolimab in advanced cancers. Assay: immunoSEQ multiplex PCR; the TCRdb copy retains only in-frame clones and omits some. This sample has about 86,000 clones, with 70% to 90% found just once. Source: CD4+ or CD8+ T cells sorted from blood, taken in a trial of the OX40 agonist ivuxolimab. The receptors were gathered from an adult with an advanced solid tumor such as melanoma, head and neck, liver or kidney cancer.

This sequence joins TRBV13 and TRBJ2-2; possibly TRBD1 for D (6 bases). The ends were cut back, 7 bases at V and 3 bases at J, with 9 bases in the middle. Germline V gene sequence: CDR1 PRHDT, CDR2 FYEKMQ (reference sequence). The CDR3 runs to 13 residues. The CDR3 sequence is CASNREYTGELFF. The CDR3 region has the DNA TGTGCCAGCAACAGGGAGTACACCGGGGAGCTGTTTTTT.

This chain joins TRBV5-5 and TRBJ2-2; 9 bases agree with TRBD1. The ends lost 3 bases at V and 2 bases at J; junction bases unmatched: 2. The germline CDR1 and CDR2 sequences are SGHKS and YYEKEE (reference sequence). The CDR3 contains 15 residues. DNA of the CDR3: TGTGCCAGCAGCTGGACAGGGGCAAACACCGGGGAGCTGTTTTTT. As protein: CASSWTGANTGELFF.

Remarks on this clone: Other DNA sequences in this specimen translate into the identical CDR3. J is TRBJ1-2 and V is TRBV29-1, with D unclear. There are 13 residues in the CDR3. The V end was cut by 3 bases, the J end by 5 bases, with 13 bases between. Germline-derived CDR1 and CDR2 are SQVTM and ANQGSEA. DNA for the CDR3: TGCAGCGTTGAGGCGGGAGGCGGGTATGGCTACACCTTC. This sequence encodes CSVEAGGGYGYTF.

The count of this clone is one. J is TRBJ1-2 and V is TRBV6-6; a possible D gene is TRBD1 (5 bases). The CDR3 loop spans 13 amino acids. The V end was cut by 6 bases, the J end by 2 bases, with 10 bases between. Per the germline V gene, CDR1 is MNHNY and CDR2 is SVGAGI (reference sequence). CDR3 in DNA: TGTGCCAGCAGCCGGGACGGAAACTATGGCTACACCTTC. The encoded protein is CASSRDGNYGYTF.

V and J are TRBV7-9 and TRBJ1-3; no reliable D call. The V gene's germline CDR1 is SEHNR and CDR2 FQNEAQ (reference sequence). The V end was cut by 5 bases, the J end by 2 bases, with 10 bases between. The CDR3 covers 14 residues. Written as DNA, the CDR3 is TGTGCCAGCAGCCCGAGGACGGCTGGAAACACCATATATTTT. This encodes CASSPRTAGNTIYF.

The genes are TRBV2 and TRBJ1-6, with 10 bases matching TRBD1. V was clipped by 1 base and J by 1 base; unmatched bases: 4. CDR1 and CDR2 (germline): SNHLY, FYNNEI. This CDR3 is 18 amino acids long. In nucleotides, the CDR3 is TGTGCCAGCAGTGAAGTGTGGACAGGGGGGTCCTATAATTCACCCCTCCACTTT. It yields the protein CASSEVWTGGSYNSPLHF.

This chain uses TRBV4-1 with TRBJ2-5; TRBD2 matches at 15 bases. Germline lookup yields CDR1 MGHRA and CDR2 YSYEKL. With 4 bases clipped from V and 5 bases from J, the junction kept 11 bases outside the gene matches. This CDR3 has 18 amino acids. CDR3 DNA: TGCGCCAGCAGCCCTTCCACGGGACTAGCGGGAGGTTGGGAGACCCAGTACTTC. It specifies CASSPSTGLAGGWETQYF.

The count of this clone is one. The chain uses TRBV7-2 and TRBJ2-1; TRBD1 aligns across 7 bases. The CDR3 sequence is 16 residues long. Trimming at V came to 5 bases and at J to 2 bases, leaving 9 bases not matched to a gene. Germline CDR1 SGHTA, CDR2 FQGNSA. Written as DNA, the CDR3 is TGTGCCAGCAGCCTCGTGCCCCAGGGGGCCTACAATGAGCAGTTCTTC. Amino acid sequence: CASSLVPQGAYNEQFF. The full variable domain, in which reference TRBV7-2 and TRBJ2-1 provide the parts outside the CDR3, is GAGVSQSPSNKVTEKGKDVELRCDPISGHTALYWYRQSLGQGLEFLIYFQGNSAPDKSGLPSDRFSAERTGGSVSTLTIQRTQQEDSAVYLCASSLVPQGAYNEQFFGPGTRLTVL.

The DNA of the CDR3 is TGTGCCAGCAGCCTATACGGGACAGGGGACCATAACACCGGGGAGCTGTTTTTT. Translating gives CASSLYGTGDHNTGELFF. The gene calls are TRBV13 and TRBJ2-2; the match to TRBD1 covers 10 bases. This CDR3 contains 18 residues. CDR1 and CDR2 (germline): PRHDT, FYEKMQ (reference sequence). The junction had 11 bases not matched to a gene; V was cut back by 5 bases and J by 2 bases.

The V and J genes are TRBV7-8 and TRBJ1-2, with D unresolved. Trimming took 5 bases from V and 8 from J, leaving 15 bases between them. This CDR3 comprises 13 residues. Per germline, CDR1 SGHVS and CDR2 FQNEAQ. CDR3 DNA sequence: TGTGCCAGCAGCATCGTCTGGGGAAGCGGCTACACCTTC. Its protein is CASSIVWGSGYTF.

The chain carries TRBV28 and TRBJ1-1; D is undetermined. V lost 6 bases, J lost 11 bases, and 22 bases lay in between. This CDR3 comprises 14 residues. Germline V gene lookup returns CDR1 MDHEN and CDR2 SYDVKM. CDR3: CASRPPESFNSAFF. CDR3 in DNA: TGTGCCAGCAGGCCCCCCGAGTCTTTCAATTCGGCTTTCTTT.

The V and J genes are TRBV7-9 and TRBJ2-7, with TRBD2 matching over 12 bases. Germline V CDR1 and CDR2: SEHNR, FQNEAQ (reference sequence). This CDR3 is 14 amino acids long. Trimming took 1 base from V and 6 from J; bases not matched to a gene: 1. CDR3 amino acids: CASSLGLAGVEQYF. The DNA for the CDR3 is TGTGCCAGCAGCTTAGGACTAGCGGGAGTCGAGCAGTACTTC. Full variable domain (rest looked up from reference TRBV7-9 and TRBJ2-7): DTGVSQNPRHKITKRGQNVTFRCDPISEHNRLYWYRQTLGQGPEFLTYFQNEAQLEKSRLLSDRFSAERPKGSFSTLEIQRTEQGDSAMYLCASSLGLAGVEQYFGPGTRLTVT.

This clone was detected once. This rearrangement joins TRBV7-8 to TRBJ2-3, with a weak D call TRBD2 (5 bases). The CDR3 spans 18 residues. Trimming left V 0 bases short and J 2 bases short, with 18 bases between. CDR1 and CDR2 from the germline V gene are SGHVS and FQNEAQ. CDR3 protein: CASSLAGWAAAVTDTQYF. CDR3 DNA sequence: TGTGCCAGCAGCTTAGCGGGATGGGCAGCGGCAGTCACAGATACGCAGTATTTT.

The chain combines TRBV6-1 with TRBJ1-5, with TRBD1 matching over 7 bases. This CDR3 comprises 13 residues. Trimming removed 4 bases from V and 9 bases from J; junction bases left unmatched: 6. The V gene's germline CDR1 is MNHNS and CDR2 SASEGT. CDR3 amino acids: CASSGTGYWPQHF. The CDR3 nucleotides read TGTGCCAGCAGTGGGACAGGTTATTGGCCCCAGCATTTT.

This clone was observed a handful of times. V and J are TRBV7-2 and TRBJ1-5, with D tentatively TRBD1 (6 bases). Germline lookup yields CDR1 SGHTA and CDR2 FQGNSA. The CDR3 is made up of 15 amino acids. The ends were cut back, 5 bases at V and 1 base at J, with 12 bases in the middle. The CDR3 region has the DNA TGTGCCAGCAGCCCCCGGACAGTGAGCAATCAGCCCCAGCATTTT. Amino acids: CASSPRTVSNQPQHF.

The chain recombines TRBV14 with TRBJ2-6, with 9 bases identical to TRBD1. The CDR3 contains 16 residues. J lost 0 bases, V lost 7 bases, and 4 bases had no gene match. Germline CDR1 is SGHDN and CDR2 is FVKESK. CDR3 bases: TGTGCCAGCAAAGGGACAGGGAACTCTGGGGCCAACGTCCTGACTTTC. It is translated as CASKGTGNSGANVLTF.

Here the CDR3 DNA reads TGTGCCAGCAGCTTCGACAGGGGCCCGTCCTACGAGCAGTACTTC. Protein: CASSFDRGPSYEQYF. The chain employs TRBV5-4 and TRBJ2-7, with 8 bases lining up with TRBD1. The CDR3 consists of 15 residues. V dropped 2 bases and J dropped 1; count of bases not matched to a gene: 5. Per the germline V gene, CDR1 is SGHNT and CDR2 is YYREEE (reference sequence).

The chain is built from TRBV5-6 and TRBJ2-2; TRBD1 matches at 8 bases. The germline gives CDR1 SGHDT, CDR2 YYEEEE. The CDR3 is made up of 16 amino acids. After removal of 2 bases from V and 7 bases from J, the junction contained 10 bases not matched to a gene. DNA of the CDR3: TGTGCCAGCAGCTTTCAGGGGGCGACAGAGCTCGGGGAGCTGTTTTTT. It yields the protein CASSFQGATELGELFF. The full variable domain, rest sourced from reference TRBV5-6 and TRBJ2-2, is DAGVTQSPTHLIKTRGQQVTLRCSPKSGHDTVSWYQQALGQGPQFIFQYYEEEERQRGNFPDRFSGHQFPNYSSELNVNALLLGDSALYLCASSFQGATELGELFFGEGSRLTVL.

This clone has a single count. J is TRBJ2-3 and V is TRBV5-4, with TRBD1 matching over 7 bases. Unmatched junction bases numbered 4, after V lost 4 bases and J lost 2 bases. The CDR3 length is 14 residues. Germline V CDR1 and CDR2: SGHNT, YYREEE (reference sequence). The CDR3: CASSGDSATDTQYF. In DNA form, the CDR3 reads TGTGCCAGCAGCGGGGACAGCGCCACAGATACGCAGTATTTT. The full variable domain, completed using reference TRBV5-4 and TRBJ2-3, is ETGVTQSPTHLIKTRGQQVTLRCSSQSGHNTVSWYQQALGQGPQFIFQYYREEENGRGNFPPRFSGLQFPNYSSELNVNALELDDSALYLCASSGDSATDTQYFGPGTRLTVL.

The rearrangement links TRBV5-8 to TRBJ2-3; D remains unclear. Trimming removed 2 bases from V and 6 bases from J, with 13 bases in between. This CDR3 is 14 amino acids long. Per the germline V gene, CDR1 is SGHTS and CDR2 is YDEGEE. CDR3 nucleotide sequence: TGTGCCAGCAGCTTTCCAGGCGTGGAGGATACGCAGTATTTT. It translates to CASSFPGVEDTQYF.

The chain couples TRBV7-9 to TRBJ2-5; 8 positions agree with TRBD2. J was trimmed by 2 bases and V by 1 base; bases with no gene match: 9. Germline-derived CDR1 and CDR2 are SEHNR and FQNEAQ (reference sequence). CDR3 length: 17 residues. The CDR3 is CASSLGVGRGDQETQYF. CDR3 in DNA: TGTGCCAGCAGCTTAGGTGTTGGGCGGGGGGATCAAGAGACCCAGTACTTC.

The chain joins TRBV6-1 to TRBJ2-1, with D perhaps matching TRBD1 (6 bases). The germline V gene has CDR1 MNHNS and CDR2 SASEGT. Trimming removed 1 base from V and 6 bases from J, with 19 bases in between. The CDR3 has 17 residues. CDR3 nucleotides: TGTGCCAGCAGTGAAGGGCATTGGGGGCGGACAAGCAATGAGCAGTTCTTC. It encodes CASSEGHWGRTSNEQFF.

This clone has a handful of counts. The chain recombines TRBV7-9 with TRBJ2-3, with TRBD1 identical over 8 bases. The germline V gene has CDR1 SEHNR and CDR2 FQNEAQ (reference sequence). This CDR3 spans 13 amino acids. The trim removed 4 bases at V and 4 bases at J, leaving 1 base unmatched. CDR3 in DNA: TGTGCCAGCAGCTCCAGGGGGCCAGATACGCAGTATTTT. Translated: CASSSRGPDTQYF. The full variable domain, in which reference TRBV7-9 and TRBJ2-3 provide the parts outside the CDR3, is DTGVSQNPRHKITKRGQNVTFRCDPISEHNRLYWYRQTLGQGPEFLTYFQNEAQLEKSRLLSDRFSAERPKGSFSTLEIQRTEQGDSAMYLCASSSRGPDTQYFGPGTRLTVL.

The V gene is TRBV11-3, the J gene TRBJ2-7; D remains ambiguous. Germline V CDR1 and CDR2: SGHNT, YENEEA. Between the trimmed V and J ends, which lost 3 bases and 0 bases, there was a span of 9 bases. The CDR3 is made up of 14 amino acids. The CDR3 bases are TGTGCCAGCAGCTTTTCAGCTAACTCCTACGAGCAGTACTTC. Amino acid sequence: CASSFSANSYEQYF.

V is TRBV7-9 and J is TRBJ1-2; D may be TRBD1 (5 bases). The CDR3 is 13 amino acids. The germline gives CDR1 SEHNR, CDR2 FQNEAQ (reference sequence). The V and J ends lost 7 bases and 6 bases respectively, with 15 bases between them. CDR3 bases: TGTGCCAGCACCGATCAGGGAATGGATGGCTACACCTTC. It is translated as CASTDQGMDGYTF.

This chain links TRBV11-2 with TRBJ2-7; D call uncertain. This CDR3 is 14 amino acids long. In germline, CDR1 is SGHAT, CDR2 FQNNGV. Trimming stripped 0 bases from V and 4 bases from J, with 10 bases between. This CDR3 reads CASSLDRRLYEQYF. The CDR3 DNA is TGTGCCAGCAGCTTAGACAGGAGACTTTACGAGCAGTACTTC.

This chain links TRBV9 with TRBJ1-3, with D possibly matching TRBD1 (6 bases). This CDR3 is built from 14 residues. V was clipped by 6 bases and J by 2 bases, with 12 bases between them. Germline values: CDR1 SGDLS, CDR2 YYNGEE. The CDR3 sequence: CASNSEGAGNTIYF. The DNA for the CDR3 is TGTGCCAGCAATTCCGAGGGGGCTGGAAACACCATATATTTT.

The V call is TRBV5-1, the J call TRBJ1-4; 9 bases line up with TRBD1. Germline CDR1 is SGHRS and CDR2 is YFSETQ. V trimming: 2 bases; J trimming: 8 bases; junction bases outside the gene matches: 4. The CDR3 is made up of 14 amino acids. The CDR3 sequence is CASSFGTGREKLFF. CDR3 bases: TGCGCCAGCAGCTTTGGGACAGGGAGGGAAAAACTGTTTTTT.

J is TRBJ1-5 and V is TRBV25-1, with no clear D. V was shortened by 4 bases and J by 2 bases, with 9 bases between the two germline ends. This CDR3 region has 14 residues. Germline-derived CDR1 and CDR2 are MGHDK and SYGVNS. The DNA for the CDR3 is TGTGCCAGCAGTGGAGGTCTTGGCAATCAGCCCCAGCATTTT. It codes for CASSGGLGNQPQHF. Together with reference TRBV25-1 and TRBJ1-5, the CDR3 gives the full variable domain: EADIYQTPRYLVIGTGKKITLECSQTMGHDKMYWYQQDPGMELHLIHYSYGVNSTEKGDLSSESTVSRIRTEHFPLTLESARPSHTSQYLCASSGGLGNQPQHFGDGTRLSIL.

The rearrangement joins TRBV5-6 to TRBJ1-4; maybe TRBD1 (6 bases). The CDR3 has 14 residues. Trimming took 6 bases from V and 7 from J, leaving 16 bases between them. Germline V gene sequence: CDR1 SGHDT, CDR2 YYEEEE. The CDR3 loop reads CASTSVGRGEKLFF. CDR3 nucleotide sequence: TGTGCCAGCACCTCCGTTGGCAGGGGTGAAAAACTGTTTTTT.

The chain is built from TRBV28 and TRBJ1-1, with TRBD1 identical over 7 bases. Germline assignment: CDR1 MDHEN and CDR2 SYDVKM. V dropped 4 bases and J dropped 5; count of bases not matched to a gene: 7. This CDR3 comprises 14 residues. CDR3 region: CASSSRQGWTEAFF. The CDR3 DNA reads TGTGCCAGCAGTTCCCGACAGGGTTGGACTGAAGCTTTCTTT.

This clone was counted a single time. The chain has TRBV5-1 and TRBJ2-7; D could derive from TRBD1 or TRBD2 (7 bases each). Trimming removed 3 bases at V and 6 bases at J, with 22 bases between. Germline assignment: CDR1 SGHRS and CDR2 YFSETQ. CDR3 size: 16 residues. The CDR3 DNA follows: TGCGCCAGCAGCTCCAGGGGGGGGGCTAAATCGGGCGAGCAGTACTTC. It codes for CASSSRGGAKSGEQYF.